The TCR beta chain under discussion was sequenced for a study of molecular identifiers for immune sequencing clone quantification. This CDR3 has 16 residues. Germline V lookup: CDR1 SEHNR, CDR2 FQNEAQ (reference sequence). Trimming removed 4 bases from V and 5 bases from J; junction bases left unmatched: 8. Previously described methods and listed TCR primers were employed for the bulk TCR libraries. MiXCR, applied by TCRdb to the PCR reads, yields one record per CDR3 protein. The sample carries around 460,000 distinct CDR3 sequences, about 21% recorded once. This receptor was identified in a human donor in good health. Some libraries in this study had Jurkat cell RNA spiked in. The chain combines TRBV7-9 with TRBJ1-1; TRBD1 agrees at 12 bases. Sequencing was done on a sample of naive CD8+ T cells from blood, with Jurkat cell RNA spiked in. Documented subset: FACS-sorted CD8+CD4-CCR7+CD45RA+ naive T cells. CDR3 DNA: TGTGCCAGCAGCTCCCGGGACAGGGGGCGAAATACTGAAGCTTTCTTT. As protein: CASSSRDRGRNTEAFF.